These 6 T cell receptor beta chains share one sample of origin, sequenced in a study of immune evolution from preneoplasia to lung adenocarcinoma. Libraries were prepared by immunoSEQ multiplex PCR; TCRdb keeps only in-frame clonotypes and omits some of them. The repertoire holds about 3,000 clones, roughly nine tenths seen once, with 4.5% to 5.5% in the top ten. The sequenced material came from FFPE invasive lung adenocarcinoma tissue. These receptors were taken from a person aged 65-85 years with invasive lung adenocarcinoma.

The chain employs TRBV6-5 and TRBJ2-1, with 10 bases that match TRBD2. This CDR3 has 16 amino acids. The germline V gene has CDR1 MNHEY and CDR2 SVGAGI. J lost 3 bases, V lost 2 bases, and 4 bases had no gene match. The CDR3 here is CASSYASGGFYNEQFF. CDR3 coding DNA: TGTGCCAGCAGTTACGCTAGCGGGGGATTCTACAATGAGCAGTTCTTC.

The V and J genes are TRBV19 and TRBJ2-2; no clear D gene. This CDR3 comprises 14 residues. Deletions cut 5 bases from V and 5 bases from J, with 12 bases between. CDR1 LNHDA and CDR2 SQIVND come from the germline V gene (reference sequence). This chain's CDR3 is CASSLSPWTGELFF. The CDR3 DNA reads TGTGCCAGTAGTCTGTCCCCGTGGACCGGGGAGCTGTTTTTT.

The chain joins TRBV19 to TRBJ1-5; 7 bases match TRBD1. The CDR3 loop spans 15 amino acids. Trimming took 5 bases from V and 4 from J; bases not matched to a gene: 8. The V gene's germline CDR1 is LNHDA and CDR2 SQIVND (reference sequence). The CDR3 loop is CASSATGYRNQPQHF. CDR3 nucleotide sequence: TGTGCCAGTAGTGCGACAGGGTATAGGAATCAGCCCCAGCATTTT.

The CDR3 DNA reads TGTGCCAGCAGTCACGACAGGGGTGGCTACACCTTC. Translated: CASSHDRGGYTF. The chain is built from TRBV6-6 and TRBJ1-2; 8 positions match TRBD1. The CDR3 sequence is 12 residues long. Trimming cost V 5 bases and J 7 bases; bases outside gene matches: 3. Germline CDR1 and CDR2: MNHNY and SVGAGI (reference sequence).

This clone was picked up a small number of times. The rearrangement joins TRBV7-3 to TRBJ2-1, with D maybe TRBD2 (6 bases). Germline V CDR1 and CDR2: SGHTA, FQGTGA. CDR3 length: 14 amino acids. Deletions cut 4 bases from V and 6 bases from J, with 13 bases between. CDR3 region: CASSSLGTPNEQFF. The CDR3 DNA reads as TGTGCCAGCAGCTCCCTCGGGACTCCCAATGAGCAGTTCTTC.

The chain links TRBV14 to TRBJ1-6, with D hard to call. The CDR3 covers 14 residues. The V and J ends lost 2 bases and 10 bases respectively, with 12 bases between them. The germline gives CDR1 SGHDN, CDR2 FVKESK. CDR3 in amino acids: CASSQHHGSSPLHF. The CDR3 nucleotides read TGTGCCAGCAGCCAACACCACGGGTCCTCACCCCTCCACTTT.